Listed here is a single TCR beta chain. Its specificity is unknown. These data originate in a study of cytomegalovirus exposure and HLA in healthy donors. Study observations and caveats: Cytomegalovirus association was listed for 170 or so TCR beta chains.

Germline values: CDR1 LNHDA, CDR2 SQIVND (reference sequence). V dropped 4 bases and J dropped 2 bases, with 12 bases sitting between them. The CDR3 runs 14 residues. Generated by immunoSEQ multiplex PCR, the TCRdb table keeps only in-frame clones and is missing some. Of fewer than 250,000 clones in the sample, 75% to 90% were seen once. The rearrangement joins TRBV19 to TRBJ2-7; possibly TRBD2 for D (6 bases). The sample comprised PBMCs. The receptor's source is a woman between 25 and 40 years old in good health and CMV-seropositive. The CDR3 DNA follows: TGTGCCAGTAGTAAAGCCGCGGGACCCTACGAGCAGTACTTC. It is translated as CASSKAAGPYEQYF.